These 5 T cell receptor beta chains came from one sample sequenced in a study of T cells in localized non-small cell lung cancer. Clones were sequenced by immunoSEQ multiplex PCR, and TCRdb holds only the in-frame ones, with some missing. The sample holds 32,000 or so clones, roughly 88% seen once. The source was peripheral blood, collected before any cancer treatment. The receptors originated from a man between 40 and 75 years old with stage I lung adenocarcinoma.

The V call is TRBV6-5, the J call TRBJ1-2; tentative D call: TRBD1 (5 bases). CDR3 length equals 14 residues. V lost 1 base to trimming and J lost 2 bases, with 8 bases between them. Germline V gene sequence: CDR1 MNHEY, CDR2 SVGAGI. CDR3 residues: CASSYFAGNYGYTF. CDR3 in DNA: TGTGCCAGCAGTTACTTTGCAGGGAACTATGGCTACACCTTC.

This clone was counted between two and nine times. V is TRBV2 and J is TRBJ2-7; 9 bases line up with TRBD1. Germline CDR1 SNHLY, CDR2 FYNNEI. The CDR3 is made up of 14 amino acids. V shed 6 bases, J shed 12 bases, and the junction held 15 bases outside the gene matches. This CDR3 is CASRATGQGFQWYF. The CDR3, as DNA: TGTGCCAGCAGAGCAACGGGACAGGGATTTCAGTGGTACTTC.

The CDR3 spells CASSLWGQGNTEAFF. CDR3 nucleotides: TGTGCCAGCAGTTTATGGGGACAGGGGAACACTGAAGCTTTCTTT. The V call is TRBV27, the J call TRBJ1-1; 9 nucleotides align to TRBD1. Germline CDR1 and CDR2: MNHEY and SMNVEV (reference sequence). This CDR3 is 15 amino acids long. Germline trimming cut 1 base from V and 1 base from J; bases unmatched to any gene: 1.

V gene TRBV2 combines with J gene TRBJ1-6, with 7 positions matching TRBD1. Germline assignment: CDR1 SNHLY and CDR2 FYNNEI. With 10 bases clipped from V and 10 bases from J, the junction kept 13 bases outside the gene matches. CDR3 length: 14 residues. Written as DNA, the CDR3 is TGTGCCACCGCGGACAACAGGGGACACTCACCCCTCCACTTT. Residues: CATADNRGHSPLHF. The entire variable domain, with the rest obtained from reference TRBV2 and TRBJ1-6, is as follows: EPEVTQTPSHQVTQMGQEVILRCVPISNHLYFYWYRQILGQKVEFLVSFYNNEISEKSEIFDDQFSVERPDGSNFTLKIRSTKLEDSAMYFCATADNRGHSPLHFGNGTRLTVT.

The V and J genes are TRBV2 and TRBJ2-1; unclear D gene. The CDR3 extends over 14 amino acids. CDR1 SNHLY and CDR2 FYNNEI come from the germline V gene. V dropped 3 bases and J dropped 8 bases, with 14 bases sitting between them. Here the CDR3 reads CASSDEVGSDEQFF. Written as DNA, the CDR3 is TGTGCCAGCAGTGATGAAGTAGGGTCGGATGAGCAGTTCTTC.